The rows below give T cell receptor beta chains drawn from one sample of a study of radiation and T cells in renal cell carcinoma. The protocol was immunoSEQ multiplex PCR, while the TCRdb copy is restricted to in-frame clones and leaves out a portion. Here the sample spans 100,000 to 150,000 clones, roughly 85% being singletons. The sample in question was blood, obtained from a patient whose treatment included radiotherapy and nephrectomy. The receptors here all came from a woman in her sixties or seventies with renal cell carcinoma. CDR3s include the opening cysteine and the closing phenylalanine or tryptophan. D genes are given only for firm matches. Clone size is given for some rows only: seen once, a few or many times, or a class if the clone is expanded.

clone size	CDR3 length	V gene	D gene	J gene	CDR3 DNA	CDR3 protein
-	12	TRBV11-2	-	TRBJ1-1	TGTGCCAGCAGCTTGAGACAAGATGAAGCTTTCTTT	CASSLRQDEAFF
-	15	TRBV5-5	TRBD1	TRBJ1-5	TGTGCCAGCGGCTTGACAGGGGGGGAGGCTCAGCCCCAGCATTTT	CASGLTGGEAQPQHF
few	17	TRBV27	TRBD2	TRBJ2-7	TGTGCCAGCAGCCCTTTGGCCGGGACTAGCGCATCCTACGAGCAGTACTTC	CASSPLAGTSASYEQYF
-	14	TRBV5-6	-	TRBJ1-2	TGTGCCAGCAGCTTTGAGTACAGACACTATGGCTACACCTTC	CASSFEYRHYGYTF
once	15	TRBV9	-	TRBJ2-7	TGTGCCAGCAGCTCCCTCAGGGGGACTACCTACGAGCAGTACTTC	CASSSLRGTTYEQYF
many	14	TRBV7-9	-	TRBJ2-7	TGTGCCAGCAGCTTAACATCCCTCTCCTACGAGCAGTACTTC	CASSLTSLSYEQYF
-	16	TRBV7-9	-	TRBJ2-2	TGTGCCAGCAGCTTGAGGACGGGTACGAACACCGGGGAGCTGTTTTTT	CASSLRTGTNTGELFF
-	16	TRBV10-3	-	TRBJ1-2	TGTGCCATCAGTGAATTGGGTCGAGCTGCTAACTATGGCTACACCTTC	CAISELGRAANYGYTF
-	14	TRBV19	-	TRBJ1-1	TGTGCCAGTAGCCTCTGGACTGGGAACACTGAAGCTTTCTTT	CASSLWTGNTEAFF
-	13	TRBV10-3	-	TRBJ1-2	TGTGCCACCCAGAAGGGAGAGTCTTCTGGCTACACCTTC	CATQKGESSGYTF
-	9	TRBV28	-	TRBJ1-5	TGTGCCAGCAGCCCTCCCCAGCATTTT	CASSPPQHF
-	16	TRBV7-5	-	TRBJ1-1	TGTGCCAGAAGCGCCCCTTGGACAGGGGGCTGGACTGAAGCTTTCTTT	CARSAPWTGGWTEAFF
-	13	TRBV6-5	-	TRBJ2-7	TGTGCCAGCAGTACCACCGGGACTTTCGAGCAGTACTTC	CASSTTGTFEQYF
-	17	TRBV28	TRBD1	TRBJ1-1	TGTGCCAGCTCGATAAGCCTTAAGGACAGGGGGAGGACTGAAGCTTTCTTT	CASSISLKDRGRTEAFF
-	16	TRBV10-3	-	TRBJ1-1	TGTGCCATCAGTGAGTCTCGTGGGGATCGGTTCCCTGAAGCTTTCTTT	CAISESRGDRFPEAFF
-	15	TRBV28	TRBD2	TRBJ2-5	TGTGCCAGCAGTTTACCAGCGGGGTTGGGTGAGACCCAGTACTTC	CASSLPAGLGETQYF
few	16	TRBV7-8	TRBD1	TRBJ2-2	TGTGCCAGCAGCATATTTGGACAGGGGAACACCGGGGAGCTGTTTTTT	CASSIFGQGNTGELFF
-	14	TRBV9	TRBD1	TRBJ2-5	TGTGCCAGCAGCGTACTCGGACAGGGAGAGACCCAGTACTTC	CASSVLGQGETQYF
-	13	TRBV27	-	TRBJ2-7	TGTGCCAGCGCCTTAGTAGCGGACTACGAGCAGTACTTC	CASALVADYEQYF
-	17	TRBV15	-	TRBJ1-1	TGTGCCACCAGCAGAGACCGGACATGGGAGTGGAACACTGAAGCTTTCTTT	CATSRDRTWEWNTEAFF
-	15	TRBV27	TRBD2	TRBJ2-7	TGTGCCAGCAGTTTAACAGGTAGCGGGGACTACGAGCAGTACTTC	CASSLTGSGDYEQYF
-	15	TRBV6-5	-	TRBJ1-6	TGTGCCAGCAGTTTAACCGGGACTGCAGATTCACCCCTCCACTTT	CASSLTGTADSPLHF
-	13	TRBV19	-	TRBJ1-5	TGTGCCAGTACGGGGGACTTCGATCAGCCCCAGCATTTT	CASTGDFDQPQHF
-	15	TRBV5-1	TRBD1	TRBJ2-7	TGCGCCAGCAGCTTGGAGACAGGGGCGACCTACGAGCAGTACTTC	CASSLETGATYEQYF
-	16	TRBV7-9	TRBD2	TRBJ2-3	TGTGCCAGCAGCTTAGAGGCGGGAGAGGGCACAGATACGCAGTATTTT	CASSLEAGEGTDTQYF
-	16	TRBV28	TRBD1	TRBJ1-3	TGTGCCAGCAGTTTATCGGGACAGGGGTCTGGAAACACCATATATTTT	CASSLSGQGSGNTIYF
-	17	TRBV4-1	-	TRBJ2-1	TGCGCCAGCAGCCAAGATGGGGCGGTCAACTCCTACAATGAGCAGTTCTTC	CASSQDGAVNSYNEQFF
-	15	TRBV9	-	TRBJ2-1	TGTGCCAGCAGCGTAGGAGGGAGGAAGGGAAATGAGCAGTTCTTC	CASSVGGRKGNEQFF
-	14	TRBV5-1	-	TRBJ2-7	TGCGCCAGCAGAGGAGGGGCCTATGGATACGAGCAGTACTTC	CASRGGAYGYEQYF
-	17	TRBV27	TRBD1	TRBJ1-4	TGTGCCAGCAGTTTGTCCGGGACAGGGGCGTATAATGAAAAACTGTTTTTT	CASSLSGTGAYNEKLFF
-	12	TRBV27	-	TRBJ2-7	TGTGCCAGCAGTTTGCCGGCCGGGCGGCAGTACTTC	CASSLPAGRQYF
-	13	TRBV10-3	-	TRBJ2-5	TGTGCCATCAGTGCGGGAATGGCGGAGACCCAGTACTTC	CAISAGMAETQYF
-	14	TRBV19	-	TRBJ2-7	TGTGCCAGTAGTATAGCCACAGGGAGCAACGAGCAGTACTTC	CASSIATGSNEQYF
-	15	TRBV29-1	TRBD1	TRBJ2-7	TGCAGCGTTGAAGCCAGGGGACAGGGGAACTACGAGCAGTACTTC	CSVEARGQGNYEQYF
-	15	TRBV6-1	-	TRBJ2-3	TGTGCCAGCAGTGGGGGTTGGGGGCGCACAGATACGCAGTATTTT	CASSGGWGRTDTQYF
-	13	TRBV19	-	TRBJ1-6	TGTGCCAGTAAGTTGCAGGGGCTTTCACCCCTCCACTTT	CASKLQGLSPLHF
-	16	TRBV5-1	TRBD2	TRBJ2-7	TGCGCCAGCAGCATTCGTAGCGGGAGGAACTCCTACGAGCAGTACTTC	CASSIRSGRNSYEQYF